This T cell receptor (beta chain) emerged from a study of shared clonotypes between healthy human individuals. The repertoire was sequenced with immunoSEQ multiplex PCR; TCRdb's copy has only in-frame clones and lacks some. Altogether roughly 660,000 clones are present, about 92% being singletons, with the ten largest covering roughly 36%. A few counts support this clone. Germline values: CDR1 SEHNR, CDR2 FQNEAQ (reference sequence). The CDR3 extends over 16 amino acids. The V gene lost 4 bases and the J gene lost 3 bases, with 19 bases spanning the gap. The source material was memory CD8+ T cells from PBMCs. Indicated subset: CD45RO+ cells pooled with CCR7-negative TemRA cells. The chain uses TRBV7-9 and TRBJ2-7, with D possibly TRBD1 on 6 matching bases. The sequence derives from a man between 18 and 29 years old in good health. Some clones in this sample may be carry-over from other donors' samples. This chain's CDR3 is CASSSQAGRGRYEQYF. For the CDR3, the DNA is TGTGCCAGCAGCTCACAGGCGGGCAGGGGACGCTACGAGCAGTACTTC.